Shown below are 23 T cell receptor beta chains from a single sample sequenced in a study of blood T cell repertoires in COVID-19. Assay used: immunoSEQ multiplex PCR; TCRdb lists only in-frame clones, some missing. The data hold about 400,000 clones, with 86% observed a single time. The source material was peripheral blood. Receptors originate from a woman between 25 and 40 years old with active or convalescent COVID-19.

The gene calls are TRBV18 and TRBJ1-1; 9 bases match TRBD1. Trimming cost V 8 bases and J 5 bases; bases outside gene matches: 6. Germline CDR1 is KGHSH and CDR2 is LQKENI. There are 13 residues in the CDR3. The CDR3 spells CASVQGAGTEAFF. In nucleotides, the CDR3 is TGTGCCAGCGTACAGGGGGCTGGAACTGAAGCTTTCTTT. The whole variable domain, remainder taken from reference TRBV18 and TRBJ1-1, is NAGVMQNPRHLVRRRGQEARLRCSPMKGHSHVYWYRQLPEEGLKFMVYLQKENIIDESGMPKERFSAEFPKEGPSILRIQQVVRGDSAAYFCASVQGAGTEAFFGQGTRLTVV.

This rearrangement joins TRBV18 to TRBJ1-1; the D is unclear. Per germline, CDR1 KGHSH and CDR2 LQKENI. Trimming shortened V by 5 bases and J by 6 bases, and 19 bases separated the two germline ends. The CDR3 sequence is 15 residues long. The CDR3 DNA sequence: TGTGCCAGCTCATCGCAAGACGGGATACGCGCTGAAGCTTTCTTT. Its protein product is CASSSQDGIRAEAFF.

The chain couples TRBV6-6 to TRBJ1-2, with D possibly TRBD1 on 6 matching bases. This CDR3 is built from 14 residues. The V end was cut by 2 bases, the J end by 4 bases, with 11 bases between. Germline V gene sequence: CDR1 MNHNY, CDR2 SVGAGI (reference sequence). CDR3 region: CASSYTGQIYGYTF. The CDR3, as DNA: TGTGCCAGCAGTTACACCGGACAGATCTATGGCTACACCTTC.

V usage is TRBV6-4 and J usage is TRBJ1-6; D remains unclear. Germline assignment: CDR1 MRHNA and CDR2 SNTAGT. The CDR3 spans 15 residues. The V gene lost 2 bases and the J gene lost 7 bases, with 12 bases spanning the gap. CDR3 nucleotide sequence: TGTGCCAGCAGTGACATGGGATCGGGAAATTCACCCCTCCACTTT. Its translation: CASSDMGSGNSPLHF.

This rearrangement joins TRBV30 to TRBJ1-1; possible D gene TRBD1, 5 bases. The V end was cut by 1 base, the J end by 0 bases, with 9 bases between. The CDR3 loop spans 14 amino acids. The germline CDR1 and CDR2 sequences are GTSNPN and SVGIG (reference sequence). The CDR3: CAWSAGIMNTEAFF. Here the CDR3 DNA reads TGTGCCTGGAGTGCAGGGATTATGAACACTGAAGCTTTCTTT.

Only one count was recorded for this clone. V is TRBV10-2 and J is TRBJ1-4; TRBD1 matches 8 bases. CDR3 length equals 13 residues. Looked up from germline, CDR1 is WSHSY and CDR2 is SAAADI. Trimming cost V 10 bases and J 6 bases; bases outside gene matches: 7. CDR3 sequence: CAIPGQVDEKLFF. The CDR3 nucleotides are TGCGCCATCCCGGGACAGGTAGATGAAAAACTGTTTTTT.

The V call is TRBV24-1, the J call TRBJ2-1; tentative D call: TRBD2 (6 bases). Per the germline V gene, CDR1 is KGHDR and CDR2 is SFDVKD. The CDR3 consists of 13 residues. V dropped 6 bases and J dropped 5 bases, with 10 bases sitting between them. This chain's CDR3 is CATSMPGDNEQFF. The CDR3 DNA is TGTGCCACCAGTATGCCGGGGGACAATGAGCAGTTCTTC.

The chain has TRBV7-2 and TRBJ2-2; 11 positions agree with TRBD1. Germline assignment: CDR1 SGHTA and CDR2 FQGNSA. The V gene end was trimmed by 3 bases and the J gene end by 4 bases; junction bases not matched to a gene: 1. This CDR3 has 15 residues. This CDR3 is CASSLGQGGTGELFF. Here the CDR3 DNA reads TGTGCCAGCAGCTTGGGACAGGGGGGCACCGGGGAGCTGTTTTTT.

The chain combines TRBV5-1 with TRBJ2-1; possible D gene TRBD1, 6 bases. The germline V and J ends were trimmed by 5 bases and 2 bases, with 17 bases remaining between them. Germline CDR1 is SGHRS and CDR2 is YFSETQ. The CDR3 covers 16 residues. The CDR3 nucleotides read TGCGCCAGCAGTCGTACTACAGGGACCGCCTACAATGAGCAGTTCTTC. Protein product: CASSRTTGTAYNEQFF.

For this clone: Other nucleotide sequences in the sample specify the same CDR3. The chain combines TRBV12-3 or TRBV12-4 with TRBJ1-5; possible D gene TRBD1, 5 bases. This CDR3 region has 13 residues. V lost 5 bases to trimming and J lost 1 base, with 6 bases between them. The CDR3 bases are TGTGCCAGCAGTCAGGGAAGCAATCAGCCCCAGCATTTT. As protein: CASSQGSNQPQHF.

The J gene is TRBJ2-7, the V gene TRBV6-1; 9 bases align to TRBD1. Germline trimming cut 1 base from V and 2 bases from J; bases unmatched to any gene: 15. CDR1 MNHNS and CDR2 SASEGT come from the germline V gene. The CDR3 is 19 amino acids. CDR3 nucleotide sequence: TGTGCCAGCAGTGAAGGACTGGGACAGGGTACTATCAGAGCCTACGAGCAGTACTTC. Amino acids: CASSEGLGQGTIRAYEQYF.

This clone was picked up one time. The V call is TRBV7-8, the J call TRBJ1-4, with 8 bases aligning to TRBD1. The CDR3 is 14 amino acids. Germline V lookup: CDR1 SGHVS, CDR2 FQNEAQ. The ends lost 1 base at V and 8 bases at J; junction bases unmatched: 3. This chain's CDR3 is CASSLGQGWEKLFF. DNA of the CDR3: TGTGCCAGCAGCTTAGGACAGGGGTGGGAAAAACTGTTTTTT.

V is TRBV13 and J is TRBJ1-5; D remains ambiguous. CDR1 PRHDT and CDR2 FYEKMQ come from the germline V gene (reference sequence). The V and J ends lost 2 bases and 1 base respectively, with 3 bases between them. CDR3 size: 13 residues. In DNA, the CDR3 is TGTGCCAGCAGCTTACAGAGCAATCAGCCCCAGCATTTT. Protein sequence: CASSLQSNQPQHF.

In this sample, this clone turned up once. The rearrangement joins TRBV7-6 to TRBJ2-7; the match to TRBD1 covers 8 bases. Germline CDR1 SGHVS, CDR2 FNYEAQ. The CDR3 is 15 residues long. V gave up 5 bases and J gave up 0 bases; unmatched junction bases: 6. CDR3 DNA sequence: TGTGCCAGCAGCCTAGACAGGGGAGGCTCCTACGAGCAGTACTTC. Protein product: CASSLDRGGSYEQYF.

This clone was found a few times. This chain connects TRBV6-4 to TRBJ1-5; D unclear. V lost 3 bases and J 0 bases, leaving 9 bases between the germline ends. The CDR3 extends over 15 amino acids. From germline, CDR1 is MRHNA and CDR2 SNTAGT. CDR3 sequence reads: CASSEVADSNQPQHF. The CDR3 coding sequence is TGTGCCAGCAGTGAGGTGGCGGATAGCAATCAGCCCCAGCATTTT.

The CDR3 region is CASSLNAGIGNTEAFF. The CDR3 coding sequence is TGCGCCAGCAGCTTGAATGCGGGAATCGGAAACACTGAAGCTTTCTTT. The gene calls are TRBV5-1 and TRBJ1-1, with unresolved D. V dropped 1 base and J dropped 2 bases, with 15 bases sitting between them. Germline loops: CDR1 SGHRS, CDR2 YFSETQ. The CDR3 consists of 16 residues. Supplemented by reference TRBV5-1 and TRBJ1-1, the full variable domain reads KAGVTQTPRYLIKTRGQQVTLSCSPISGHRSVSWYQQTPGQGLQFLFEYFSETQRNKGNFPGRFSGRQFSNSRSEMNVSTLELGDSALYLCASSLNAGIGNTEAFFGQGTRLTVV.

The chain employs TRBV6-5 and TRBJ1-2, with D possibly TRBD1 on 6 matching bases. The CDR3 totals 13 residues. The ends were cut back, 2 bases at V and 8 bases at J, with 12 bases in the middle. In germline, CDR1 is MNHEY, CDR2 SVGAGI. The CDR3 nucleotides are TGTGCCAGCAGTTACGGGGGCCAGGGAGGCTACACCTTC. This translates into CASSYGGQGGYTF.

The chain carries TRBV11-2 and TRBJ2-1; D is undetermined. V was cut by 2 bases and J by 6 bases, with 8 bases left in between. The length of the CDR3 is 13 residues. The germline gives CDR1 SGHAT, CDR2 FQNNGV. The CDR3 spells CASSLQSANEQFF. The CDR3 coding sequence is TGTGCCAGCAGCTTACAGTCTGCCAATGAGCAGTTCTTC.

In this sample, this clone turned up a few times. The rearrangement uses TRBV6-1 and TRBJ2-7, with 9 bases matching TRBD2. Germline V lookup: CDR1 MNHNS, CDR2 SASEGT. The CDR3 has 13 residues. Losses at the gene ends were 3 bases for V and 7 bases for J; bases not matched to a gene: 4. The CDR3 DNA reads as TGTGCCAGCAGTGAGCTAGCGGGACTGGAGCAGTACTTC. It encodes CASSELAGLEQYF.

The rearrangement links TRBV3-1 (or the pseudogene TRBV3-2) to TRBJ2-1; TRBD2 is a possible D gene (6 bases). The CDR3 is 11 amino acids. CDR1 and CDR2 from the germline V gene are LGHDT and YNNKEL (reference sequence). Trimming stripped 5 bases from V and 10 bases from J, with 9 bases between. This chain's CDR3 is CASSSRGEQFF. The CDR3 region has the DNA TGTGCCAGCAGCTCACGGGGGGAGCAGTTCTTC.

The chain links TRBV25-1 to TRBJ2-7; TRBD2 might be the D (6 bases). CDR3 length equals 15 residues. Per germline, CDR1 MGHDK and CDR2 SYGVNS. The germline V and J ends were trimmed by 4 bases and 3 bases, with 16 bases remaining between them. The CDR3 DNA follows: TGTGCCAGCAGTGGTCCTAGCGTAGGGGACTACGAGCAGTACTTC. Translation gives CASSGPSVGDYEQYF.

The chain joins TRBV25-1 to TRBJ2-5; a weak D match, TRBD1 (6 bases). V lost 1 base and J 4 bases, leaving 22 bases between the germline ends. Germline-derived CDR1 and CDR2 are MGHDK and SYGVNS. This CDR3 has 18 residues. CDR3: CASSEFGGLAGVGETQYF. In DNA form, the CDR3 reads TGTGCCAGCAGTGAATTTGGCGGGTTGGCAGGGGTGGGAGAGACCCAGTACTTC.

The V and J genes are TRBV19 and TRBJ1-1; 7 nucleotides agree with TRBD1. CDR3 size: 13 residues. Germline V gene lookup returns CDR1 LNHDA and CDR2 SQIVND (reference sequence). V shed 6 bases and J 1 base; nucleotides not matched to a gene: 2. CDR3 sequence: CASRWTGNTEAFF. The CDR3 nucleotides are TGTGCCAGTAGGTGGACAGGGAACACTGAAGCTTTCTTT.